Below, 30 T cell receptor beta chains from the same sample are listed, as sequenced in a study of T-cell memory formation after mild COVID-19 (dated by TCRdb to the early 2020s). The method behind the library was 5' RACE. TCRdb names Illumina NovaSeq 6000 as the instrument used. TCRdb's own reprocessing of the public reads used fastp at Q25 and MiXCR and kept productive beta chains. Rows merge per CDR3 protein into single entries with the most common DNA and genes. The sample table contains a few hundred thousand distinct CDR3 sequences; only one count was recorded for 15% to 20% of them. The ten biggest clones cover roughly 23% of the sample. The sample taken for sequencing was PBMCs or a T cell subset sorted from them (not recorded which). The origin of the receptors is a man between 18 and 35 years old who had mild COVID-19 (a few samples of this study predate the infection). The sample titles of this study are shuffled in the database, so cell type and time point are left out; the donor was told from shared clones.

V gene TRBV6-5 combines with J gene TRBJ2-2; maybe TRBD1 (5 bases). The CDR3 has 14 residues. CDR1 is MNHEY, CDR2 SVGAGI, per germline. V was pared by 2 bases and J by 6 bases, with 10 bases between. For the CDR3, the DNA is TGTGCCAGCAGTTACACCCAGGGTCCCGGGGAGCTGTTTTTT. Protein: CASSYTQGPGELFF.

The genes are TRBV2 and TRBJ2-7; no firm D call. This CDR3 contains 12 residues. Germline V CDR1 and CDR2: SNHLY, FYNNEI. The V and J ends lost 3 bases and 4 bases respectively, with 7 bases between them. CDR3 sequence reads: CASSEVPYEQYF. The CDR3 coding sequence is TGTGCCAGCAGTGAGGTGCCTTACGAGCAGTACTTC.

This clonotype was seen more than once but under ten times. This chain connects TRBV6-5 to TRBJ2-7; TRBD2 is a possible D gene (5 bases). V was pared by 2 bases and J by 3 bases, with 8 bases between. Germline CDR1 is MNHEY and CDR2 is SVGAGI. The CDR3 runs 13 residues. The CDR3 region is CASSYAGGYEQYF. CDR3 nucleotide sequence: TGTGCCAGCAGTTACGCAGGAGGCTACGAGCAGTACTTC.

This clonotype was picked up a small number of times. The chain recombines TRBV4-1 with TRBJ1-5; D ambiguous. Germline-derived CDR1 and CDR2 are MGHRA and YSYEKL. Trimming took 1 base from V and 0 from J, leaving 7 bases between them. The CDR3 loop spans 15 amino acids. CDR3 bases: TGCGCCAGCAGCCAAGTTTGGACTAGCAATCAGCCCCAGCATTTT. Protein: CASSQVWTSNQPQHF.

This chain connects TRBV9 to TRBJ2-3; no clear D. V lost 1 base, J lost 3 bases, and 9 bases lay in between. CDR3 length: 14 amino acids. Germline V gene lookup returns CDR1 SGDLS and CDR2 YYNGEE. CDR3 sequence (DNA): TGTGCCAGCAGCGTACAGACGAGAACAGATACGCAGTATTTT. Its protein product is CASSVQTRTDTQYF.

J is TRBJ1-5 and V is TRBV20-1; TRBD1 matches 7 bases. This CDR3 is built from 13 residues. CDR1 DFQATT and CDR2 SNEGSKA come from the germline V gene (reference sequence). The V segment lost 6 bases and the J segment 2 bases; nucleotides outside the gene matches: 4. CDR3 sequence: CSAPGQGNQPQHF. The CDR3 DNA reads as TGCAGTGCCCCCGGACAGGGCAATCAGCCCCAGCATTTT.

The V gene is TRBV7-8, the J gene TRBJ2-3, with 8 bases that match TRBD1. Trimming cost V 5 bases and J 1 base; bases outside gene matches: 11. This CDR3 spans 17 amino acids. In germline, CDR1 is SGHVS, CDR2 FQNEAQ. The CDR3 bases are TGTGCCAGCAGCCCCCCTTACGGACAGGGCGGCACAGATACGCAGTATTTT. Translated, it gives CASSPPYGQGGTDTQYF.

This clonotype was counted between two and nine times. The CDR3 nucleotides read TGTGCCACCAGCGGCGGGACAGCTGGGGCCAACGTCCTGACTTTC. Translating it yields CATSGGTAGANVLTF. This rearrangement joins TRBV15 to TRBJ2-6, with D tentatively TRBD1 (7 bases). Trimming took 5 bases from V and 2 from J, leaving 10 bases between them. The CDR3 has 15 amino acids. Per the germline V gene, CDR1 is LNHNV and CDR2 is YYDKDF (reference sequence).

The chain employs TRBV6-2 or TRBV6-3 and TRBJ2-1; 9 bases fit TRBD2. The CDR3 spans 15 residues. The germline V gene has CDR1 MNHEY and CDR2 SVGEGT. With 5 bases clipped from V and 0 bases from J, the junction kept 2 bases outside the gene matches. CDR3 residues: CASSGLAYSYNEQFF. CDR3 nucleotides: TGTGCCAGCAGTGGACTAGCGTACTCCTACAATGAGCAGTTCTTC.

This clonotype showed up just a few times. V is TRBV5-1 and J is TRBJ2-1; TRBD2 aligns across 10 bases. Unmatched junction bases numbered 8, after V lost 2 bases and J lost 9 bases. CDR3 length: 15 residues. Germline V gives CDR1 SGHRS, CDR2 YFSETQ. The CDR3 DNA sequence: TGCGCCAGCAGCTTTTGGAGCGGGGGGGAACGTGAGCAGTTCTTC. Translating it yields CASSFWSGGEREQFF.

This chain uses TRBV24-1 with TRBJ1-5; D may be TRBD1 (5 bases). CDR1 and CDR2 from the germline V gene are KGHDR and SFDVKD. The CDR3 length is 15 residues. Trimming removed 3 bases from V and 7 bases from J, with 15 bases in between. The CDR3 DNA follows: TGTGCCACCAGTGATCGAAACAGGTTGGGACAGCCCCAGCATTTT. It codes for CATSDRNRLGQPQHF.

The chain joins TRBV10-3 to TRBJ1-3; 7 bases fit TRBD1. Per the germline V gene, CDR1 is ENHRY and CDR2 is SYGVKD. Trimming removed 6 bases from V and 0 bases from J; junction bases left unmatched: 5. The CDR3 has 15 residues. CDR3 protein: CAISKGTDSGNTIYF. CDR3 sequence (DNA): TGTGCCATCAGCAAAGGGACAGACTCTGGAAACACCATATATTTT.

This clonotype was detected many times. The CDR3 is CASSDRTGGVSPLHF. In DNA form, the CDR3 reads TGCGCCAGCAGCGACCGAACAGGGGGCGTTTCACCCCTCCACTTT. The chain joins TRBV5-1 to TRBJ1-6; 9 bases align to TRBD1. There are 15 residues in the CDR3. V was clipped by 4 bases and J by 9 bases; unmatched bases: 8. From germline, CDR1 is SGHRS and CDR2 YFSETQ.

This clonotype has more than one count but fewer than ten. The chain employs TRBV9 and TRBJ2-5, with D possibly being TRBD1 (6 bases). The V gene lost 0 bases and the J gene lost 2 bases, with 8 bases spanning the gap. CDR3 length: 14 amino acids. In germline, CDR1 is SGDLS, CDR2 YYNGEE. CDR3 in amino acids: CASSVGGLQETQYF. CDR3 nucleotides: TGTGCCAGCAGCGTAGGGGGGCTTCAAGAGACCCAGTACTTC.

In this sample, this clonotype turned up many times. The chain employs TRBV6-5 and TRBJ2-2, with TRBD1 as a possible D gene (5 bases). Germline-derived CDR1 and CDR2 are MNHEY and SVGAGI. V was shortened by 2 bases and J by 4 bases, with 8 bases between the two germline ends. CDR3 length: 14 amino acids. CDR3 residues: CASSYQGGTGELFF. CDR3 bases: TGTGCCAGCAGTTACCAGGGCGGCACCGGGGAGCTGTTTTTT.

As DNA, the CDR3 is TGCAGTGCTAGGGAACGATACAGGGGGCGTAATGAAAAACTGTTTTTT. As protein: CSARERYRGRNEKLFF. The V and J genes are TRBV20-1 and TRBJ1-4; 9 bases are a match to TRBD1. This CDR3 has 16 residues. V lost 3 bases to trimming and J lost 4 bases; unmatched junction nucleotides: 9. Germline CDR1 DFQATT, CDR2 SNEGSKA (reference sequence).

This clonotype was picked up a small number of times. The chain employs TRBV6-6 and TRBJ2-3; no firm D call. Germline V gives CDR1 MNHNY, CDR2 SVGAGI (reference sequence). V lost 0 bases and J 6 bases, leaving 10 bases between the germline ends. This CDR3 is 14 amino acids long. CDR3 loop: CASSYSAPSDTQYF. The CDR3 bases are TGTGCCAGCAGTTACTCGGCCCCGTCGGATACGCAGTATTTT.

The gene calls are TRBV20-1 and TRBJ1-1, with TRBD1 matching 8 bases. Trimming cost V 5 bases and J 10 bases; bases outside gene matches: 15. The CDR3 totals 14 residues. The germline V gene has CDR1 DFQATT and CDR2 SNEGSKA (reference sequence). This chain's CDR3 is CSAGIPGQAMRAFF. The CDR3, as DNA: TGCAGTGCTGGCATACCGGGACAGGCGATGAGAGCTTTCTTT.

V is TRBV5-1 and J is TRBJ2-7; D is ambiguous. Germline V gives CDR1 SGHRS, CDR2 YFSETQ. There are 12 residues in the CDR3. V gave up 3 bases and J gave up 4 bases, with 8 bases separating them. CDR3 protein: CASSSDTYEQYF. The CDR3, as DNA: TGCGCCAGCAGCTCAGACACGTACGAGCAGTACTTC.

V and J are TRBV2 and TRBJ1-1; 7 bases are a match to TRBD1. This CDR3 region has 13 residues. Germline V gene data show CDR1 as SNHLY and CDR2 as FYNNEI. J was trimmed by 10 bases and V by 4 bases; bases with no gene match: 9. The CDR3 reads CASSADRAVAAFF. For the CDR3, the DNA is TGTGCCAGCAGTGCCGACAGGGCAGTTGCAGCTTTCTTT.

The CDR3 loop is CASRSGTGSTDTQYF. CDR3 in DNA: TGTGCCAGCAGATCCGGGACAGGGTCGACAGATACGCAGTATTTT. This chain joins TRBV7-9 and TRBJ2-3; TRBD1 agrees at 9 bases. The V and J ends lost 6 bases and 3 bases, in that order; junction bases with no gene match: 7. From germline, CDR1 is SEHNR and CDR2 FQNEAQ (reference sequence). This CDR3 region has 15 residues.

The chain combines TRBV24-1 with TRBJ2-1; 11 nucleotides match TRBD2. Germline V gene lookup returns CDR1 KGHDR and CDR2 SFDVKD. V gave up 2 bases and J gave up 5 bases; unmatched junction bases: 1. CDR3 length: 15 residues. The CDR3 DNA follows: TGTGCCACCAGTGATTCGGGACTAGCGGACAATGAGCAGTTCTTC. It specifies CATSDSGLADNEQFF.

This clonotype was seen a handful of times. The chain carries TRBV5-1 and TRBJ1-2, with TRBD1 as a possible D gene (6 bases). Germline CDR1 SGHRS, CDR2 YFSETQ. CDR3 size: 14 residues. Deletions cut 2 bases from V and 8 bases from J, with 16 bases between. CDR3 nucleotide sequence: TGCGCCAGCAGCTTCGGGCAGGGGACTTTAGGCTACACCTTC. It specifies CASSFGQGTLGYTF.

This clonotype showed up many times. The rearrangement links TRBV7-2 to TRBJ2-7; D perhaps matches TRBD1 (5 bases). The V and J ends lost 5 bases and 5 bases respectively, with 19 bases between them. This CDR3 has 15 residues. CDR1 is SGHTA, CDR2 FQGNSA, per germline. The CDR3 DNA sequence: TGTGCCAGCAGCCCAAGAGCAGGGTCCCACCACGAGCAGTACTTC. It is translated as CASSPRAGSHHEQYF.

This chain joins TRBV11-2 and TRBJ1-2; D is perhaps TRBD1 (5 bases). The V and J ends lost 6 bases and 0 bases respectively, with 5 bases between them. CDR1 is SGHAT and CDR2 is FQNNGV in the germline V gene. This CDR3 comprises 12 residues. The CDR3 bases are TGTGCCAGCAGGGGGGCTAACTATGGCTACACCTTC. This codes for CASRGANYGYTF.

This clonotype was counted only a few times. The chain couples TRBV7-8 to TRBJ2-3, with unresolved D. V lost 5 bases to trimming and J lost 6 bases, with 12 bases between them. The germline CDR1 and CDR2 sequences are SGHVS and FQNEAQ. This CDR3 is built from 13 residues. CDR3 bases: TGTGCCAGCAGCGCAGCAGAACGTGATACGCAGTATTTT. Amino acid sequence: CASSAAERDTQYF.

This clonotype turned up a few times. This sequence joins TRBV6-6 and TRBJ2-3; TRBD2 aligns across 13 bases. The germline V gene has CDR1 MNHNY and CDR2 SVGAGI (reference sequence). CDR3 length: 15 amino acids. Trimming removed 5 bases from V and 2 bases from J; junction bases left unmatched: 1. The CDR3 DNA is TGTGCCAGCAGTGGGACTAGCGGGGTCACAGATACGCAGTATTTT. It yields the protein CASSGTSGVTDTQYF.

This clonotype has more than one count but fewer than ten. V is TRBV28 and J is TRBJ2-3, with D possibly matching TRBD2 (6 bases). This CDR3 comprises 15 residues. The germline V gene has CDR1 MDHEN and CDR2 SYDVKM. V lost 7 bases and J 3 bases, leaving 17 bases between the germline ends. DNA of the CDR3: TGTGCCAGCACCCATCATACCGGGGGTACAGATACGCAGTATTTT. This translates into CASTHHTGGTDTQYF. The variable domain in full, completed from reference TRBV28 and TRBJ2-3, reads DVKVTQSSRYLVKRTGEKVFLECVQDMDHENMFWYRQDPGLGLRLIYFSYDVKMKEKGDIPEGYSVSREKKERFSLILESASTNQTSMYLCASTHHTGGTDTQYFGPGTRLTVL.

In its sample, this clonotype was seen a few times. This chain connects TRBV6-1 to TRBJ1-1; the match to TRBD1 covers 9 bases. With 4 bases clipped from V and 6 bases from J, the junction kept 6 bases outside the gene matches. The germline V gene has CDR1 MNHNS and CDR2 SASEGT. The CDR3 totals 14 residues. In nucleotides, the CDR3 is TGTGCCAGCAGTGCTCAACAGGGGGCCTCTGAAGCTTTCTTT. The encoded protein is CASSAQQGASEAFF.

CDR3 region: CASSLGAGDEKLFF. CDR3 nucleotide sequence: TGTGCCAGCAGCTTGGGGGCAGGGGATGAAAAACTGTTTTTT. The chain carries TRBV7-9 and TRBJ1-4, with D maybe TRBD1 (6 bases). From germline, CDR1 is SEHNR and CDR2 FQNEAQ (reference sequence). Between the trimmed V and J ends, which lost 3 bases and 6 bases, there was a span of 11 bases. The CDR3 sequence is 14 residues long.